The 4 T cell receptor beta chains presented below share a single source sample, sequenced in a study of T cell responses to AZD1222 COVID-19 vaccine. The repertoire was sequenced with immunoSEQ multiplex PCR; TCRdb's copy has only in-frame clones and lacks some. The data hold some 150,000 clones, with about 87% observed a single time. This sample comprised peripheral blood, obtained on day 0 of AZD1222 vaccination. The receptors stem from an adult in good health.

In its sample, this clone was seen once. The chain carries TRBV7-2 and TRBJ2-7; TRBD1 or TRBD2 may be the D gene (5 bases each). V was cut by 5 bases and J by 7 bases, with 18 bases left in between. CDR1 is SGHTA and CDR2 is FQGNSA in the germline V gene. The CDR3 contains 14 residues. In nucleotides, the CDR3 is TGTGCCAGCAGCGCAACGGGACGTCTGGGTGAGCAGTACTTC. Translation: CASSATGRLGEQYF.

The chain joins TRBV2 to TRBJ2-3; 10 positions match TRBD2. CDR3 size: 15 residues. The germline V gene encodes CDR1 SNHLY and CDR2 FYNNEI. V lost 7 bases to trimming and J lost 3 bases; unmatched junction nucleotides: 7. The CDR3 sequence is CASTAGGQRTDTQYF. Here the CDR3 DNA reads TGTGCCAGCACAGCGGGGGGGCAAAGGACAGATACGCAGTATTTT.

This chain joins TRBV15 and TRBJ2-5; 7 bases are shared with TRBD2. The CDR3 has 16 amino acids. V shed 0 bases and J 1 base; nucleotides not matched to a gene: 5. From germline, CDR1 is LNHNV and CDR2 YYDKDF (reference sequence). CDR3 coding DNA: TGTGCCACCAGCAGAGATTCTGGCGGGGGCCAAGAGACCCAGTACTTC. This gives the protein CATSRDSGGGQETQYF.

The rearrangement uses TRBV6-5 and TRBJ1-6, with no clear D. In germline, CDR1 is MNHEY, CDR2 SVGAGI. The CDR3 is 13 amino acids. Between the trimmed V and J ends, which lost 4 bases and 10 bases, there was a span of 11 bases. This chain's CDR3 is CASSLLDGSPLHF. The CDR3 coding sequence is TGTGCCAGCAGTTTATTGGATGGGTCACCCCTCCACTTT.